This TCR beta chain was documented in a study of blood T cell repertoires in COVID-19 (dated by TCRdb to between 2020 and 2021). Context from the whole study: The collaborator samples originated in the United States, Italy and Spain and spanned the acute and convalescent phases of COVID-19. Deeply sampled blood TCRbeta repertoires from subjects exposed to, actively infected with, or recovered from COVID-19 were included in the dataset. The material from the prospective study consisted of cDNA or gDNA derived from T cells, B-cell-depleted T cells, or PBMCs. Where available, HLA class I and class II types were obtained from metadata supplied by the sample provider rather than from assay-based typing. The sample metadata nearly always contained a de-identified subject ID, COVID-19 status, age in years and sex. Samples came from the ongoing ImmuneRACE study (first 160 participants) plus 1,254 subjects from 6 global collaborators. The repertoires were released in a freely available public database meant as a resource for research on the immune response to SARS-CoV-2. Overall results and qualifications from the work: How much clinical and demographic metadata was included differed by source and by participant, and the metadata was provided uncurated.

Whole blood was collected in K2EDTA tubes by collaborating institutions according to the institutions' own protocols. Collaborator samples were shipped for TCRbeta analysis as frozen whole blood, isolated PBMCs, or DNA extracted from either sample type. About this clone: Its target antigen remains unknown. The record has no base qualities; no much larger clone is one base away.

TCRbeta CDR3 regions were amplified from genomic DNA by means of the immunoSEQ Assay, a bias-controlled multiplex PCR. The original methods were these. The number of nucleated cells in each sample was estimated by amplification of reference gene primers within the assay. To quantify the absolute abundance of each unique TCRbeta CDR3 rearrangement, sequence reads were collapsed and filtered. For each sample, productive Simpson clonality was calculated as the square root of Simpson's diversity index over productive rearrangements. Drawn from immuneACCESS, this table holds only the in-frame rearrangements with V and J called that TCRdb kept. Clones are partly lost; checked studies trace under half to an unresolved V gene and leave the rest unexplained. V and J calls and clone size are copied from that table; D and trimming were computed from the DNA. The sample table holds about 280,000 clones, of which approximately 83% were seen once. Clones ranked in the top ten supply about an eighth of the sample.

A distance of 14 bases separates the germline ends of V and J, which lose 1 base and 8 bases respectively. CDR1 and CDR2, looked up from the germline V gene, are SGHTA and FQGNSA. The CDR3, from cysteine to phenylalanine, totals 15 residues. This entry keeps only the CDR3 DNA: 45 bases, framed from base 1. The material sequenced was peripheral blood. Here the chain combines TRBV7-2 and TRBJ1-4; TRBD1 could be the D gene, as 5 bases match. This receptor was identified in a human donor in a cohort sampled during active COVID-19. The DNA is as follows: TGTGCCAGCAGCTTAGGAGGGGTCCGGGGGGAAAAACTGTTTTTT. This encodes CASSLGGVRGEKLFF.